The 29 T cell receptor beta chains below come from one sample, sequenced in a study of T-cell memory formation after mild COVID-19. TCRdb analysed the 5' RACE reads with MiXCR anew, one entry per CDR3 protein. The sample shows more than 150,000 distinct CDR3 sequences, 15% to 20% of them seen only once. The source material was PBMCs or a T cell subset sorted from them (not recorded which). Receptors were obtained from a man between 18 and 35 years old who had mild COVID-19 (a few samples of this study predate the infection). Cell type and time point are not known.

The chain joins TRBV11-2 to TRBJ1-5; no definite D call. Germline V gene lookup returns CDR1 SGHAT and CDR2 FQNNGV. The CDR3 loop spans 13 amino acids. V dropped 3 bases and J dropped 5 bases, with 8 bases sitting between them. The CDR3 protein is CASSFREDQPQHF. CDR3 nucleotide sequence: TGTGCCAGCAGCTTTCGAGAGGATCAGCCCCAGCATTTT.

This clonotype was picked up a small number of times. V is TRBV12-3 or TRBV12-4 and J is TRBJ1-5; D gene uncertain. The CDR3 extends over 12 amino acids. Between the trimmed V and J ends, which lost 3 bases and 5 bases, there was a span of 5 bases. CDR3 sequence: CASSFADQPQHF. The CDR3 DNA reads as TGTGCCAGCAGTTTCGCGGATCAGCCCCAGCATTTT.

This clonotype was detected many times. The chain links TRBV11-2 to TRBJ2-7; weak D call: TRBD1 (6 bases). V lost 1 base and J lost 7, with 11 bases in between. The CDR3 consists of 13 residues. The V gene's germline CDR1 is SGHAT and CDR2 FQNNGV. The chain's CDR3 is CASSLVGGEEQYV. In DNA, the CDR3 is TGTGCCAGCAGCTTAGTTGGGGGCGAAGAGCAGTACGTC.

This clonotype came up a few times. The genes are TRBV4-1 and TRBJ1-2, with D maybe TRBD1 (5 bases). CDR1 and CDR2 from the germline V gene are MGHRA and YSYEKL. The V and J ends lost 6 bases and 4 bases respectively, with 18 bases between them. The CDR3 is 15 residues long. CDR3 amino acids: CASSPQGSGSYGYTF. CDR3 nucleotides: TGCGCCAGCAGTCCTCAGGGTTCGGGGAGCTATGGCTACACCTTC.

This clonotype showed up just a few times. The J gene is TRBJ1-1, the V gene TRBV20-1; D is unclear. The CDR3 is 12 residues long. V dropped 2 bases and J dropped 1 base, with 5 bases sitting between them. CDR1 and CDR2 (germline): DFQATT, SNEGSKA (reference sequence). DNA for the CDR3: TGCAGTGCTAGAATGGGGAACACTGAAGCTTTCTTT. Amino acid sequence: CSARMGNTEAFF.

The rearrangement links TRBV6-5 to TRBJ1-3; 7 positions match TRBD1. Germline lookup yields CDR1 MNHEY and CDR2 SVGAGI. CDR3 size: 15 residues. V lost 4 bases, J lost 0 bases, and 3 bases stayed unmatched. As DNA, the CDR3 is TGTGCCAGCAGTTCGGGACAGTTCTCTGGAAACACCATATATTTT. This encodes CASSSGQFSGNTIYF.

Here the CDR3 reads CASSQDRGAMTF. Here the CDR3 DNA reads TGTGCCAGCAGCCAAGATCGGGGGGCAATGACCTTC. The chain employs TRBV3-1 and TRBJ1-2; maybe TRBD1 (6 bases). Germline V gives CDR1 LGHDT, CDR2 YNNKEL (reference sequence). The CDR3 extends over 12 amino acids. V shed 0 bases and J shed 14 bases, with 13 bases lying between them.

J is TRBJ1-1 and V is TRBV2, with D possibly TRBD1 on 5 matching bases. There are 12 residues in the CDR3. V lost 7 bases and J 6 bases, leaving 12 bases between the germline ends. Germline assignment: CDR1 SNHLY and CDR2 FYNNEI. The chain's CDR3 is CASKMDTPEAFF. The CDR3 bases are TGTGCCAGCAAAATGGACACACCTGAAGCTTTCTTT. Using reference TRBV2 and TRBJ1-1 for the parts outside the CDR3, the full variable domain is EPEVTQTPSHQVTQMGQEVILRCVPISNHLYFYWYRQILGQKVEFLVSFYNNEISEKSEIFDDQFSVERPDGSNFTLKIRSTKLEDSAMYFCASKMDTPEAFFGQGTRLTVV.

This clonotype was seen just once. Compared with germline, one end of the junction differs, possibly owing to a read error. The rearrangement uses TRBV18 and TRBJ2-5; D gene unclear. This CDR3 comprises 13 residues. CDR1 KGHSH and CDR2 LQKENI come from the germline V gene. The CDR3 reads CASSLDREETQCF. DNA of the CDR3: TGTGCCAGCTCTCTAGACCGTGAGGAGACCCAGTGCTTC.

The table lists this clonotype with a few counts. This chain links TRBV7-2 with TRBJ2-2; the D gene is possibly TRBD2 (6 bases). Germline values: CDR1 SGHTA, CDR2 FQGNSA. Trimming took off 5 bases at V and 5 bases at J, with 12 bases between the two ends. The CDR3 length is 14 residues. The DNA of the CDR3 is TGTGCCAGCAGCCCCCGGAGGGAGACCGGGGAGCTGTTTTTT. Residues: CASSPRRETGELFF.

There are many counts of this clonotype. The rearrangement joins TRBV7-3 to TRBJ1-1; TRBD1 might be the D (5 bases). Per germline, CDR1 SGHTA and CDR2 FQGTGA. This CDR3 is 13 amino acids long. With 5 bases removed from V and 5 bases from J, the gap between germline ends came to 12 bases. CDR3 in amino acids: CASSHDRWTEAFF. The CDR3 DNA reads TGTGCCAGCAGCCACGACAGATGGACTGAAGCTTTCTTT.

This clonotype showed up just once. The CDR3 bases are TGTGCCAGCAGCCCTGGACAGTTAAATAATTTTCAGTACTTC. Its protein product is CASSPGQLNNFQYF. This chain uses TRBV28 with TRBJ2-4, with D possibly being TRBD1 (6 bases). V lost 6 bases and J 11 bases, leaving 20 bases between the germline ends. CDR1 is MDHEN and CDR2 is SYDVKM in the germline V gene. CDR3 length: 14 residues.

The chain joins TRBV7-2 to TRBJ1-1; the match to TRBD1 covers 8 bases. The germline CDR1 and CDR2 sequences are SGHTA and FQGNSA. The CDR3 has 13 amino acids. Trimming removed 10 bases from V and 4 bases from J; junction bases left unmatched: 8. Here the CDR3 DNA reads TGTGCCAATGGACAGGGCAAAGCCACTGAAGCTTTCTTT. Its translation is CANGQGKATEAFF.

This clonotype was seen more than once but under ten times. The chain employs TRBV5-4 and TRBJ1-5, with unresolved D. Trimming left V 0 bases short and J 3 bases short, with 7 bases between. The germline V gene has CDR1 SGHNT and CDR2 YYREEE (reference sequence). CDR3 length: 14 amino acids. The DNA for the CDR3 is TGTGCCAGCAGCTTGGGCGGGATCAATCAGCCCCAGCATTTT. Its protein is CASSLGGINQPQHF.

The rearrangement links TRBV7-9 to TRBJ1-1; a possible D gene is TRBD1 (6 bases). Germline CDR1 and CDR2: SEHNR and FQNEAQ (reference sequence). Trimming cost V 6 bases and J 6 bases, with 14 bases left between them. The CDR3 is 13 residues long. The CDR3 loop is CASRSGAGPEAFF. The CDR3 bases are TGTGCCAGCAGGTCGGGGGCAGGTCCTGAAGCTTTCTTT.

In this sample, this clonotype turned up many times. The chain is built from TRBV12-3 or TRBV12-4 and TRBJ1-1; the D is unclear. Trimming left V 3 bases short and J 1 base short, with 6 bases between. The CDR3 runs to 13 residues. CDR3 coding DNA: TGTGCCAGCAGTTTTGGGCAGAACACTGAAGCTTTCTTT. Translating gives CASSFGQNTEAFF.

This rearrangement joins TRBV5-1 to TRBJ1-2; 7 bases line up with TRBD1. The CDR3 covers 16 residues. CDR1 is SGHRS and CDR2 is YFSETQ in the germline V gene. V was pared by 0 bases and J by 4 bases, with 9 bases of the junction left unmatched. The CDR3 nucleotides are TGCGCCAGCAGCTTGGTAGGAGGGGGCGCGACCTATGGCTACACCTTC. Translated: CASSLVGGGATYGYTF. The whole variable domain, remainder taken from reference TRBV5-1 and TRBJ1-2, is KAGVTQTPRYLIKTRGQQVTLSCSPISGHRSVSWYQQTPGQGLQFLFEYFSETQRNKGNFPGRFSGRQFSNSRSEMNVSTLELGDSALYLCASSLVGGGATYGYTFGSGTRLTVV.

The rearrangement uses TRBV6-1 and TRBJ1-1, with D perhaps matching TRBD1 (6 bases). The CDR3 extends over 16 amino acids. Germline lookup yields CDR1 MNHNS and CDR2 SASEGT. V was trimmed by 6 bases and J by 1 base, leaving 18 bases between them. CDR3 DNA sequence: TGTGCCAGCAGAAGATTTTCCGGGACAACGAACACTGAAGCTTTCTTT. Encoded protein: CASRRFSGTTNTEAFF.

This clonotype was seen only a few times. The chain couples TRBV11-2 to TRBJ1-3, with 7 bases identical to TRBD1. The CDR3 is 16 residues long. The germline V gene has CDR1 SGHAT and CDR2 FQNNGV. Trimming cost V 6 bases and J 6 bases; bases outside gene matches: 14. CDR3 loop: CASRLLVGTALNTIYF. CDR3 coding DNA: TGTGCCAGCAGGTTACTAGTCGGGACAGCTTTAAACACCATATATTTT.

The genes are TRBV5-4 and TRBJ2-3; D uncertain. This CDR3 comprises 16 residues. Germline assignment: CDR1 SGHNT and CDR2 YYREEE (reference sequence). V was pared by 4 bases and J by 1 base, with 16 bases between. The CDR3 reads CASSLSASVGTDTQYF. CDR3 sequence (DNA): TGTGCCAGCAGCCTCTCCGCTAGTGTCGGCACAGATACGCAGTATTTT.

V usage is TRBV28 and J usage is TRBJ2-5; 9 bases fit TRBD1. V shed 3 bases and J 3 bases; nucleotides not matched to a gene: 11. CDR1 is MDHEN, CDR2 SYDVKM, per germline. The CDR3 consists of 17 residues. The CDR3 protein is CASSLGLGQGGEETQYF. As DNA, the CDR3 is TGTGCCAGCAGTTTGGGGTTGGGACAGGGAGGAGAAGAGACCCAGTACTTC.

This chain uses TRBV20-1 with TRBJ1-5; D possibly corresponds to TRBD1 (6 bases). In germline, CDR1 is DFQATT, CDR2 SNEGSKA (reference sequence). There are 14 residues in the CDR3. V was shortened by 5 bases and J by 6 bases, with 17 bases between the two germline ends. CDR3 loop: CSAVRGNTRQPQHF. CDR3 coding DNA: TGCAGTGCTGTTAGGGGGAATACCCGTCAGCCCCAGCATTTT.

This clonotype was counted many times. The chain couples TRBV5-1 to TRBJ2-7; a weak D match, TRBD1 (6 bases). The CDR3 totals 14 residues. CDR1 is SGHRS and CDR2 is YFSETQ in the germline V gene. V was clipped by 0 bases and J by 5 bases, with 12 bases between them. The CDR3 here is CASSLGRQGNEQYF. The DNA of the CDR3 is TGCGCCAGCAGCTTGGGACGGCAGGGGAACGAGCAGTACTTC.

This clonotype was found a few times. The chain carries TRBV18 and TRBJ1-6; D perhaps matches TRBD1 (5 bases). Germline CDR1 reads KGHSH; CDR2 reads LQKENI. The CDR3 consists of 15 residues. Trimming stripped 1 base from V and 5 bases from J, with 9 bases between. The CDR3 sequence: CASSPRSGDNSPLHF. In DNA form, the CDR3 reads TGTGCCAGCTCACCACGCTCGGGGGATAATTCACCCCTCCACTTT.

CDR3 bases: TGTGCCAGCAGTACCCCCAAGGGAGTAGGCAATCAGCCCCAGCATTTT. This sequence encodes CASSTPKGVGNQPQHF. This chain connects TRBV2 to TRBJ1-5; D uncertain. In germline, CDR1 is SNHLY, CDR2 FYNNEI. This CDR3 is built from 16 residues. Trimming took off 5 bases at V and 2 bases at J, with 16 bases between the two ends.

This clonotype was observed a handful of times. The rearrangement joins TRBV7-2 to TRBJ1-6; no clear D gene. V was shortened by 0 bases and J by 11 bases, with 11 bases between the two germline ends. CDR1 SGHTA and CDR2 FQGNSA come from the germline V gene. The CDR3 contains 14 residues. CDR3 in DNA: TGTGCCAGCAGCTTAGCTCCCCAGGTTCCACCCCTCCACTTT. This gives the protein CASSLAPQVPPLHF.

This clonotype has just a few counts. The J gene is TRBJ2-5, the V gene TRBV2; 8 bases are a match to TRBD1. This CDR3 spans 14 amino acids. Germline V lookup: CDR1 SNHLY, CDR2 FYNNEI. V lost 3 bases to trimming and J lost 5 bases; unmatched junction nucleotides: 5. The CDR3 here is CASSEPGGSETQYF. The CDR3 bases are TGTGCCAGCAGTGAGCCAGGGGGCTCCGAGACCCAGTACTTC.

The CDR3 protein is CASSAGAPNEKLFF. The DNA of the CDR3 is TGTGCCAGCAGCGCCGGGGCCCCTAATGAAAAACTGTTTTTT. The V call is TRBV7-6, the J call TRBJ1-4; possible D gene TRBD1, 5 bases. Germline V gives CDR1 SGHVS, CDR2 FNYEAQ. The germline V and J ends were trimmed by 5 bases and 3 bases, with 10 bases remaining between them. CDR3 length: 14 residues. The full variable domain, its missing parts supplied by reference TRBV7-6 and TRBJ1-4, is GAGVSQSPRYKVTKRGQDVALRCDPISGHVSLYWYRQALGQGPEFLTYFNYEAQQDKSGLPNDRFSAERPEGSISTLTIQRTEQRDSAMYRCASSAGAPNEKLFFGSGTQLSVL.

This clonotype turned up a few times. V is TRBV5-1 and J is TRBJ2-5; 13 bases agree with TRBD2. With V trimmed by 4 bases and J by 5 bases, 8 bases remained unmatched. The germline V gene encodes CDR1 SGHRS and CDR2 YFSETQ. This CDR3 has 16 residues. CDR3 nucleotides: TGCGCCAGCAGCGCCCGACTAGCGGGGGGTCAGGAGACCCAGTACTTC. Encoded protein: CASSARLAGGQETQYF.